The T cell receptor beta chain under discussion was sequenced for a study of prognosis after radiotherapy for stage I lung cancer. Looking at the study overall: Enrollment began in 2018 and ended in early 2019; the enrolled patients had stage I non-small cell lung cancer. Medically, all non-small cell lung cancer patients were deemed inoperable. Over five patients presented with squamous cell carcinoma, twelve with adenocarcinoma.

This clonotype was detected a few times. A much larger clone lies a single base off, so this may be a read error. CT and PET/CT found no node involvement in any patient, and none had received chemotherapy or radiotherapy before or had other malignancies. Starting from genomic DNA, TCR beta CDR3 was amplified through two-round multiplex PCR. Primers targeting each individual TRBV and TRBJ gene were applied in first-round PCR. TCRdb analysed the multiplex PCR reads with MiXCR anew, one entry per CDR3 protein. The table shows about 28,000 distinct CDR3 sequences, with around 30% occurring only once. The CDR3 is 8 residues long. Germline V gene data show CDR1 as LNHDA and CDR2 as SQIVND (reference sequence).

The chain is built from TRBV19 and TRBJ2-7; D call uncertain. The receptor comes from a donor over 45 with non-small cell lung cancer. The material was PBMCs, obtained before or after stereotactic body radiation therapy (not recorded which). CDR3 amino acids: CVPYEQYF. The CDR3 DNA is TGCGTCCCCTACGAGCAGTACTTC.